Detailed here is one T cell receptor (beta chain). The specificity of this receptor is unknown. Base qualities are missing; no much larger clone stands one base away. This specimen comes from a study of long-term antiretroviral therapy in people with HIV (dated 2022 in TCRdb). Broadly, across the study: The earliest samples were collected about a decade before the 2015 WHO recommendation for immediate ART, when ART was typically delayed until CD4 counts fell. This retrospective serial study examined whether starting ART and sustained HIV suppression were associated with changes in the composition and diversity of the TRB repertoire in peripheral blood. No cross-contamination during QIAcube processing was shown when test extractions of a monoclonal T-cell line were performed alongside about 30 polyclonal samples. The cohort contributed fewer than 200 cryopreserved PBMC samples from about 29 adults with confirmed HIV infection, collected serially over a mean of about six years (range 1-12). Of the roughly 30 participants with HIV, about a dozen were female. Summary of the overall study and its limitations: Since PBMC availability was limited, sequencing covered only the TCR beta chain, with no alpha chain pairing. The repertoire was dominated across all time points by expanded TRB clones identified before ART initiation, although this dominance was seen to fluctuate and to decrease in many PLHIV after ART. No data were available on ART adherence, viral resistance or therapy changes, limiting inferences about post-ART repertoire changes. Unsorted PBMC were profiled instead of sorted CD4+ and CD8+ T cells because pre-ART samples had limited cell numbers. Starting ART was linked to a significant rise in TRB diversity, yet even after long-term ART the diversity remained significantly lower than in transplant donor controls. Narrower CDR3 length ranges were observed in HIV repertoires than in controls, and an antigen-experienced repertoire with only a slight naive shift after ART was suggested by the network structure. The samples span the years 2004 to 2017, and the ART regimens used may be less effective than current regimens.

To be included, a participant needed at least one PBMC sample from before ART initiation plus at least two post-ART samples. Every participant with HIV received treatment in the United States of America. Before DNA extraction, cryopreserved samples of about 0.9-10 million PBMC were thawed and then washed. At the time of the earliest PBMC sample, participants with HIV were aged between roughly 20 and 60 years. Per participant, PBMC samples came from 1-4 timepoints prior to ART initiation and 2-8 timepoints following ART initiation, for a median of 7 samples. For every participant, serial HIV viral load, CD4+ T-cell count, ART history and demographic data were obtained. Using a Qiagen kit on a QIAcube, genomic DNA was extracted from unsorted PBMC, with samples processed in batches of 12. The immunoSEQ hsTCRB v3.0 assay was used at survey level resolution for TRB variable region sequencing. TRB sequencing targeted a depth of about 40,000-50,000 T-cell genomes per sample. Pooled TRB libraries were sequenced on an Illumina MiSeq with a v3 150-cycle kit. The study's own analysis went as follows. Repertoire analysis was run in R within a reproducible Nextflow workflow that covered QC, data transformation and analysis. Custom analyses were implemented in LymphoSeq2, an R package for AIRR-Seq data exploration. A few samples that produced fewer than 5000 total TRB sequences were removed, so approximately 190 HIV repertoires were analyzed. Among the 200 or so HIV repertoires that were kept, around 59 were collected before ART initiation and more than 120 were collected after ART initiation. Each repertoire was downsampled to 5000 TRB nucleotide sequences, and summary statistics were averaged across 100 downsampling iterations. TRB sequences were retained for analysis only if CDR3 regions of at least seven amino acids were present. Diversity was measured with a Shannon entropy-derived clonality score and the Gini coefficient. In repertoire networks, the top 5000 CDR3 amino acid sequences were linked whenever an edit distance of one separated two sequences. For TRB CDR3 amino acid sequences, antigen specificity groups and MHC restriction were predicted with GLIPH2. To flag known CMV, EBV, HIV or tissue antigen associations, CDR3 amino acid sequences were matched against VDJdb and McPAS-TCR. Pre-ART, post-ART and control groups were compared with Wilcoxon signed-rank tests and Holm-Bonferroni correction. As stored in TCRdb, this immuneACCESS dataset retains in-frame rearrangements with V and J assigned. A fraction of the clones does not appear; measured against another copy, unresolved V genes explain less than half of the discrepancy, and the remainder lacks a known reason. D and trimming were read from the DNA, whereas the V and J calls and clone size are those reported in that table. This sample holds about 27,000 clones; roughly 80% were observed only once. The top ten hold around 10% of the sample.

The CDR1 and CDR2 encoded by the germline V gene are SGDLS and YYNGEE. Here V drops 0 bases and J drops 4 bases, and the junction holds 2 bases not matched to any gene. The cysteine opens and the phenylalanine closes a CDR3 of 14 amino acids. Only the CDR3 portion is preserved as DNA: 42 bases, with reading frame beginning at the first base. Recombination connected TRBV9 to TRBJ2-7, with 9 bases in between that match TRBD1. Specimen: unsorted PBMCs, collected 0.8 years before starting antiretroviral therapy. This clonotype was obtained from a young man with HIV. The encoded CDR3 is CASSVEDRGYEQYF. The sequenced DNA: TGTGCCAGCAGCGTAGAAGACAGGGGGTACGAGCAGTACTTC.